This T cell receptor beta chain was observed in a study (TCRdb year 2016). Libraries came from RT-PCR. For sequencing, an Illumina MiSeq was employed. TCRdb cleaned the public reads at Q25 with fastp, built clones with MiXCR and kept in-frame beta chains. Here each entry gathers all rows of one CDR3 protein and keeps the most common genes and DNA. This sample has hundreds of thousands of distinct CDR3 sequences in its table, and 14% of those were observed once. 3.6% of the sample is in the top ten clones. The table lists this clonotype with a few counts. It has no known antigen specificity. Qualities for individual bases were not recorded, and no much larger clone is one base off. The germline V gene gives CDR1 as SGHDN and CDR2 as FVKESK. The CDR3 contains 16 residues, cysteine and phenylalanine counted. Only CDR3 DNA is held: 48 bases, read in frame from base 1. Relative to germline, V is missing 1 base and J is missing 3 bases, with 5 bases of the junction outside any gene match.

The material sequenced was memory CD4+ T cells from blood. This chain joins TRBV14 to TRBJ2-1; 8 central bases correspond to TRBD2. The sequence derives from a female donor in good health, serving as a healthy control. The CDR3 in this case is CASSQGLAGFYNEQFF. The sequenced DNA: TGTGCCAGCAGCCAAGGGCTAGCGGGCTTCTACAATGAGCAGTTCTTC.